A single sample is the source of the 24 T cell receptor beta chains below, sequenced in a study of T and B cells in COVID-19 patients. TRB rearrangements were amplified by multiplex PCR with BIOMED2 TRB-A/B primers. TCRdb independently ran MiXCR on the multiplex PCR reads; one entry per CDR3 protein. The sample records under 4,500 distinct CDR3 sequences, approximately 20% being singletons. From blood, roughly 240-550 ng of genomic DNA served as TRB template. Sequencing input: blood. The origin of the receptors is a human donor with active COVID-19.

This chain uses TRBV19 with TRBJ2-6; tentatively, D is TRBD1 (6 bases). V was pared by 6 bases and J by 0 bases, with 12 bases between. The CDR3 is made up of 16 amino acids. Germline assignment: CDR1 LNHDA and CDR2 SQIVND (reference sequence). This chain's CDR3 is CASRVQGRSGANVLTF. The DNA of the CDR3 is TGTGCCAGTAGGGTCCAGGGGCGCTCTGGGGCCAACGTCCTGACTTTC. Drawing the rest from reference TRBV19 and TRBJ2-6, the complete variable domain is DGGITQSPKYLFRKEGQNVTLSCEQNLNHDAMYWYRQDPGQGLRLIYYSQIVNDFQKGDIAEGYSVSREKKESFPLTVTSAQKNPTAFYLCASRVQGRSGANVLTFGAGSRLTVL.

By proportion, this clonotype is medium-sized. The chain carries TRBV12-3 or TRBV12-4 and TRBJ2-5, with D possibly called TRBD1 or TRBD2 (5 bases each). CDR3 size: 11 residues. Trimming removed 8 bases from V and 5 bases from J, with 9 bases in between. The CDR3 loop is CASARGETQYF. The CDR3 region has the DNA TGTGCCAGCGCCCGGGGCGAGACCCAGTACTTC.

This clonotype is labeled as medium-sized. The J gene is TRBJ2-7, the V gene TRBV6-1; D is possibly TRBD2 (7 bases). Germline V gene lookup returns CDR1 MNHNS and CDR2 SASEGT. The CDR3 contains 15 residues. V was pared by 8 bases and J by 5 bases, with 22 bases between. The CDR3 loop is CASSTGGQGVDEQYF. The DNA of the CDR3 is TGTGCCAGCTCCACCGGGGGGCAAGGGGTCGACGAGCAGTACTTC.

The chain has TRBV6-1 and TRBJ2-5; 11 positions agree with TRBD2. V was pared by 6 bases and J by 5 bases, with 8 bases of the junction left unmatched. This CDR3 spans 15 amino acids. Germline V gives CDR1 MNHNS, CDR2 SASEGT. In nucleotides, the CDR3 is TGTGCCAGCAGGACGGGACTAGCGGTGTTGGAGACCCAGTACTTC. Amino acid sequence: CASRTGLAVLETQYF.

The chain is built from TRBV19 and TRBJ2-1; 12 bases agree with TRBD2. This CDR3 contains 17 residues. J lost 3 bases, V lost 3 bases, and 6 bases had no gene match. Germline CDR1 and CDR2: LNHDA and SQIVND (reference sequence). DNA of the CDR3: TGTGCCAGTAGTATTCCTAGCGGGAGGGCGGACTACAATGAGCAGTTCTTC. This codes for CASSIPSGRADYNEQFF. Full variable domain (missing parts from reference TRBV19 and TRBJ2-1): DGGITQSPKYLFRKEGQNVTLSCEQNLNHDAMYWYRQDPGQGLRLIYYSQIVNDFQKGDIAEGYSVSREKKESFPLTVTSAQKNPTAFYLCASSIPSGRADYNEQFFGPGTRLTVL.

This clonotype has at least ten counts. This chain uses TRBV5-1 with TRBJ2-1; 7 nucleotides agree with TRBD2. This CDR3 region has 15 residues. Germline V gene lookup returns CDR1 SGHRS and CDR2 YFSETQ. J lost 6 bases, V lost 0 bases, and 6 bases had no gene match. In DNA, the CDR3 is TGCGCCAGCAGCTTGGCTGGCCGACTAGCCAATGAGCAGTTCTTC. As protein: CASSLAGRLANEQFF.

The chain couples TRBV6-4 to TRBJ1-1; D not resolved. This CDR3 has 13 amino acids. V shed 6 bases and J shed 0 bases, with 8 bases lying between them. CDR1 and CDR2 (germline): MRHNA, SNTAGT. The CDR3: CASSAQMNTEAFF. CDR3 nucleotide sequence: TGTGCCAGCAGCGCTCAAATGAACACTGAAGCTTTCTTT.

Within the sample, this clonotype is medium-sized (0.01 to 0.1%). V and J are TRBV24-1 and TRBJ2-1; no reliable D call. The CDR3 runs 11 residues. Germline V gene sequence: CDR1 KGHDR, CDR2 SFDVKD. The V end was cut by 9 bases, the J end by 4 bases, with 6 bases between. CDR3 in DNA: TGTGCCACCGGTCAATACAATGAGCAGTTCTTC. This sequence encodes CATGQYNEQFF.

By sample share, this clonotype is medium-sized. The chain links TRBV18 to TRBJ1-4; D call uncertain. The germline CDR1 and CDR2 sequences are KGHSH and LQKENI. Trimming stripped 2 bases from V and 8 bases from J, with 6 bases between. The CDR3 contains 12 residues. The CDR3 region is CASSPAGEKLFF. The CDR3 DNA is TGTGCCAGCTCACCAGCCGGCGAAAAACTGTTTTTT.

By frequency in the sample, this clonotype is medium-sized. This chain joins TRBV27 and TRBJ1-1, with a possible D match to TRBD1 (6 bases). This CDR3 is 14 amino acids long. Trimming cost V 3 bases and J 0 bases, with 8 bases left between them. Germline CDR1 is MNHEY and CDR2 is SMNVEV (reference sequence). The CDR3 protein is CASSLTGMNTEAFF. In DNA, the CDR3 is TGTGCCAGCAGTTTGACAGGCATGAACACTGAAGCTTTCTTT.

J is TRBJ1-5 and V is TRBV28; 9 bases align to TRBD1. The CDR3 is 15 residues long. The germline V gene has CDR1 MDHEN and CDR2 SYDVKM. The V gene end was trimmed by 5 bases and the J gene end by 2 bases; junction bases not matched to a gene: 4. CDR3: CASSVGQGGNQPQHF. The CDR3 DNA is TGTGCCAGCAGTGTGGGACAGGGTGGCAATCAGCCCCAGCATTTT.

The chain links TRBV20-1 to TRBJ1-1; D uncertain. Germline CDR1 and CDR2: DFQATT and SNEGSKA (reference sequence). The CDR3 consists of 13 residues. Trimming took off 6 bases at V and 3 bases at J, with 14 bases between the two ends. CDR3 amino acids: CSALPRGDTEAFF. CDR3 coding DNA: TGCAGTGCCCTACCCCGTGGGGACACTGAAGCTTTCTTT.

This clonotype is medium-sized by share. The gene calls are TRBV6-5 and TRBJ1-3; 9 nucleotides line up with TRBD1. The CDR3 extends over 19 amino acids. CDR1 is MNHEY, CDR2 SVGAGI, per germline. After removal of 2 bases from V and 9 bases from J, the junction contained 20 bases not matched to a gene. In DNA form, the CDR3 reads TGTGCCAGCAGTTACGCTTCGATCCTATCCGGGACAGGGAAGGGCACCATATATTTT. This gives the protein CASSYASILSGTGKGTIYF.

The chain employs TRBV5-4 and TRBJ1-1, with D uncertain. V lost 0 bases and J lost 4, with 13 bases in between. The CDR3 length is 15 residues. Germline CDR1 is SGHNT and CDR2 is YYREEE (reference sequence). CDR3 amino acids: CASSLVWPEGTEAFF. CDR3 DNA sequence: TGTGCCAGCAGCTTGGTGTGGCCAGAGGGCACTGAAGCTTTCTTT.

The V call is TRBV2, the J call TRBJ1-1, with 10 bases matching TRBD1. Trimming removed 7 bases from V and 0 bases from J; junction bases left unmatched: 11. The germline CDR1 and CDR2 sequences are SNHLY and FYNNEI. This CDR3 is built from 17 residues. The CDR3, as DNA: TGTGCCAGCACCCGGTCCCGACAGGGGGCGATGAACACTGAAGCTTTCTTT. The encoded protein is CASTRSRQGAMNTEAFF.

By share of the sample, this clonotype is medium-sized. The chain is built from TRBV18 and TRBJ2-7, with TRBD1 matching 9 bases. The V segment lost 4 bases and the J segment 5 bases; nucleotides outside the gene matches: 12. The CDR3 sequence is 16 residues long. Germline values: CDR1 KGHSH, CDR2 LQKENI. CDR3 loop: CASSLLGTGNYDEQYF. For the CDR3, the DNA is TGTGCCAGCTCACTCCTCGGGACAGGGAATTACGACGAGCAGTACTTC. The full variable domain, in which reference TRBV18 and TRBJ2-7 provide the parts outside the CDR3, is NAGVMQNPRHLVRRRGQEARLRCSPMKGHSHVYWYRQLPEEGLKFMVYLQKENIIDESGMPKERFSAEFPKEGPSILRIQQVVRGDSAAYFCASSLLGTGNYDEQYFGPGTRLTVT.

By share of the sample, this clonotype is large. This chain links TRBV29-1 with TRBJ2-3; no firm D call. The ends were cut back, 7 bases at V and 9 bases at J, with 20 bases in the middle. The CDR3 has 13 amino acids. Germline values: CDR1 SQVTM, CDR2 ANQGSEA. The CDR3 coding sequence is TGCAGCGCCTCGCACCCTCAGAAAGACACGCAGTATTTT. This encodes CSASHPQKDTQYF.

The chain is built from TRBV11-2 and TRBJ2-7; weak D call: TRBD1 (5 bases). The CDR3 consists of 13 residues. The germline V and J ends were trimmed by 5 bases and 4 bases, with 12 bases remaining between them. Germline CDR1 SGHAT, CDR2 FQNNGV. The CDR3 loop is CASSLGVVYEQYF. CDR3 sequence (DNA): TGTGCCAGCAGCCTAGGGGTAGTATACGAGCAGTACTTC.

The chain uses TRBV20-1 and TRBJ2-1; TRBD2 aligns across 7 bases. CDR1 is DFQATT and CDR2 is SNEGSKA in the germline V gene (reference sequence). V dropped 3 bases and J dropped 15; count of bases not matched to a gene: 11. The CDR3 is made up of 12 amino acids. The CDR3 loop reads CSASQETSKAFF. Here the CDR3 DNA reads TGCAGTGCTAGCCAGGAGACTAGCAAGGCGTTCTTC.

This clonotype is medium-sized. In DNA form, the CDR3 reads TGTGCCAGCAGTTTAGGGATCGGGGAGCTGTTTTTT. Residues: CASSLGIGELFF. V is TRBV27 and J is TRBJ2-2; D remains unclear. The CDR3 is made up of 12 amino acids. The V and J ends lost 2 bases and 7 bases respectively, with 5 bases between them. Looked up from germline, CDR1 is MNHEY and CDR2 is SMNVEV (reference sequence).

There are a few counts of this clonotype. This chain links TRBV7-9 with TRBJ2-1; 7 positions match TRBD2. In germline, CDR1 is SEHNR, CDR2 FQNEAQ (reference sequence). The J segment lost 6 bases and the V segment lost 5 bases, leaving 7 bases of the junction unmatched. The CDR3 runs to 14 residues. The CDR3 here is CASSPAGVSNEQFF. CDR3 nucleotide sequence: TGTGCCAGCAGCCCCGCGGGAGTTAGCAATGAGCAGTTCTTC. The full variable domain, its missing parts supplied by reference TRBV7-9 and TRBJ2-1, is DTGVSQNPRHKITKRGQNVTFRCDPISEHNRLYWYRQTLGQGPEFLTYFQNEAQLEKSRLLSDRFSAERPKGSFSTLEIQRTEQGDSAMYLCASSPAGVSNEQFFGPGTRLTVL.

Sample share makes this clonotype medium-sized. J is TRBJ1-6 and V is TRBV19; 9 bases map to TRBD1. V lost 3 bases, J lost 7 bases, and 4 bases stayed unmatched. CDR1 is LNHDA and CDR2 is SQIVND in the germline V gene (reference sequence). The CDR3 runs 15 residues. The CDR3 region is CASSIPGQGNSPLHF. The CDR3, as DNA: TGTGCCAGTAGTATTCCGGGACAGGGAAATTCACCCCTCCACTTT.

This sequence joins TRBV19 and TRBJ2-6, with D perhaps TRBD1 (6 bases). This CDR3 spans 14 amino acids. Germline loops: CDR1 LNHDA, CDR2 SQIVND (reference sequence). Trimming left V 11 bases short and J 4 bases short, with 15 bases between. CDR3 coding DNA: TGTGCCTCAAACCCCGGGACAGGGGCCAACGTCCTGACTTTC. This codes for CASNPGTGANVLTF. The variable domain in full, with the rest retrieved from reference TRBV19 and TRBJ2-6, is DGGITQSPKYLFRKEGQNVTLSCEQNLNHDAMYWYRQDPGQGLRLIYYSQIVNDFQKGDIAEGYSVSREKKESFPLTVTSAQKNPTAFYLCASNPGTGANVLTFGAGSRLTVL.

In its sample, this clonotype is medium-sized. The V gene is TRBV19, the J gene TRBJ2-7; D not certain. V lost 0 bases and J lost 2, with 8 bases in between. The CDR3 is made up of 14 amino acids. The germline CDR1 and CDR2 sequences are LNHDA and SQIVND (reference sequence). The chain's CDR3 is CASSIDQRTYEQYF. CDR3 coding DNA: TGTGCCAGTAGTATAGATCAAAGGACCTACGAGCAGTACTTC. Looking up the rest from reference TRBV19 and TRBJ2-7 gives the full variable domain: DGGITQSPKYLFRKEGQNVTLSCEQNLNHDAMYWYRQDPGQGLRLIYYSQIVNDFQKGDIAEGYSVSREKKESFPLTVTSAQKNPTAFYLCASSIDQRTYEQYFGPGTRLTVT.